The T cell receptor (beta chain) described here comes from a study of regulatory T cells in long-lasting Graves disease (dated by TCRdb to 2020 to 2023). About the study as a whole: Patients with newly diagnosed Graves' disease had been on antithyroid drugs for under 3 months. The study took place in China and was registered as a clinical trial. Patients with persistent Graves' disease were compared with patients with newly diagnosed Graves' disease using TCR sequencing and RNA sequencing of peripheral blood. TCR sequencing covered approximately 13 persistent and around 20 newly diagnosed Graves' disease patients, 33 samples in total.

This clonotype was recorded at least ten times. The antigen it binds to is not known. No clone much larger than this one lies a single base away; base qualities are absent. In light of the paper, this sample's time point label describes: newly diagnosed GD, antithyroid drugs for less than 3 months. For both TCR sequencing and RNA sequencing, RNA was extracted from PBMCs using TRIzol. The diagnosis of Graves' disease was made according to American Thyroid Association guidelines. Patients for the study were recruited at an endocrinology department in Xi'an, China. Each patient gave about 10 milliliters of peripheral blood, collected in an EDTA anticoagulant tube. Ficoll Paque Plus density gradient separation was used to isolate PBMCs, and no further T cell sorting was done. An Agilent 2100 Bioanalyzer and agarose gel were used to assess RNA quality, and a NanoDrop 2000 was used to measure RNA concentration.

What the authors observed across the whole study: Because the primary lesion, thyroid tissue, could not be accessed, the study looked at peripheral blood alone. Compared with newly diagnosed patients, patients with persistent Graves' disease had lower TCR Shannon entropy and fewer highly expanded clones, which suggests clonal expansion. Only the TCR beta chain was sequenced and analyzed. The authors acknowledged the small sample size as a limitation that may reduce accuracy. Patients with persistent disease shared more public clonotypes (approximately 2,500) than newly diagnosed patients did (more than 900).

The method was multiplex PCR. The sequencer listed for this sample is Illumina HiSeq 4000. To build TCR beta libraries, CDR3 regions were amplified by Arm-PCR using iRepertoire HTBI primers. Before sequencing, the PCR products went through gel purification. Concerning the study's data processing: A total of 62 TRBV and 14 TRBJ segments were identified across samples and were used for gene usage analysis of CDR3 amino acid clonotypes. COPE and FqMerger were used to merge filtered high-quality paired reads into contigs. BLAST was used to align contigs to IMGT TRBV, TRBD and TRBJ reference genes, with CDR3 defined following IMGT. Any clonotype with a frequency above 0.1% was counted as a highly expanded clone. Shannon entropy was used to measure repertoire diversity, and the Gini coefficient was used to measure V-J evenness. A clonotype found in more than one individual was treated as public. TCRdb applied fastp at Q25 and MiXCR to the public reads, then kept only in-frame beta chains. Entries that share a CDR3 protein sequence are merged under the most common genes and DNA. These V and J calls originate from TCRdb's pipeline instead of the authors' own analysis. For this sample there are just over 600,000 distinct CDR3 sequences; 15% to 20% appear just once. The ten largest clones represent 15% to 20% of the sample.

The same sample was also used in a study of T cells in Graves' hyperthyroidism and ophthalmopathy. As described in the second report: Stable Graves' hyperthyroidism was defined as no progression to ophthalmopathy during 18 months of follow-up. Hyperthyroidism patients were newly diagnosed, with disease duration under 2 months, and aged 18 to 65 years. Patients with uncontrolled infections, other autoimmune diseases, pregnancy or lactation were excluded. Diagnoses relied on clinical symptoms, serum thyroxine and TRAb, thyroid ultrasound and orbital computed tomography. The TCR CDR3 was subjected to a first round of RT-PCR using the HTBI primer set and the Qiagen OneStep RT-PCR kit. Most expanded thyroid clonotypes (frequency above 0.001) were also found in blood, which suggests that blood repertoires may mirror thyroid immune responses. In cross-validation, a model built on a 13 V-J signature told ophthalmopathy apart from stable hyperthyroidism with approximately 90% sensitivity and about 81% specificity, and in testing the same model reached 80%/75%. In validation, the model predicted progression to ophthalmopathy with over 60% sensitivity and around 72% specificity, a median of about 6 months before onset. TCR V-J signatures able to tell the groups apart were searched for in a discovery cohort of some 100 patients, of whom 43 had Graves' ophthalmopathy and some 60 had stable Graves' hyperthyroidism. An independent validation cohort of under 20 hyperthyroidism patients and about 16 patients who later progressed to ophthalmopathy tested prospective prediction of ophthalmopathy. For training and testing, the roughly 93 patients in the discovery cohort were randomly divided in a 7:3 ratio. In addition, the study compared T-cell repertoires in thyroid tissue and in blood from about 6 Graves' hyperthyroidism patients. After blood sampling, hyperthyroidism patients were treated with methimazole at a starting dose of 30 mg daily, and ophthalmopathy patients were treated with high-dose intravenous methylprednisolone. The libraries were constructed in a second round of multiplex PCR and then size-selected and purified. Libraries were sequenced paired-end with 100 bp reads on an Illumina HiSeq2000. SOAPnuke was used to process the raw data, throwing out any read that contained adapters or uncalled bases, had a mean Phred below 15, or lacked an exact constant-primer or identifier match. COPE v1.2.5 was used to merge the high-quality paired reads, and each unique nucleotide sequence was defined as a clonotype. Clonotypes were aligned to IMGT TRBV, TRBD and TRBJ reference segments using MiTCR v1.1. The analysis was restricted to V-J combinations with a frequency above 0.0001, which together covered roughly 99% of the repertoires. A TCS score was defined as the ratio between F50 (clonal expansion) and ExV (chaos), using BLOSUM62-based TCRdist between CDR3 peptides within each V-J. Welch's t-statistics and random forest reduced around 520 V-J features to 10 to 15, which were used in a naive Bayes classifier (R e1071). Sample size was not statistically predetermined, and investigators were not blinded to group allocation. The paper reports TCR Vbeta CDR3 sequencing of roughly 140 peripheral blood samples: approximately 41 ophthalmopathy, under 80 hyperthyroidism and approximately 17 progressor patients.

The starting material was peripheral blood mononuclear cells (PBMCs), obtained at new diagnosis, from a patient treated with antithyroid drugs. The receptor was derived from a woman aged 30 to 39 with Graves disease. Donor details come from another sample of the same person, matched by shared clones.

The CDR3 amino acid sequence is: CASSPLHGQSNQPQHF. The nucleotide sequence reads TGTGCCAGCAGTCCTCTCCATGGACAGAGCAATCAGCCCCAGCATTTT. The chain was built from TRBV6-1 and TRBJ1-5, with TRBD1 perhaps the D gene, on 6 matching bases. From the cysteine up to the phenylalanine, the CDR3 has a length of 16 residues. Here the CDR3 DNA is all that survives: 48 bases in frame from base 1. CDR1 and CDR2 (MNHNS, SASEGT) derive from the germline V gene. A distance of 15 bases separates the germline ends of V and J, which lose 5 bases and 1 base respectively.